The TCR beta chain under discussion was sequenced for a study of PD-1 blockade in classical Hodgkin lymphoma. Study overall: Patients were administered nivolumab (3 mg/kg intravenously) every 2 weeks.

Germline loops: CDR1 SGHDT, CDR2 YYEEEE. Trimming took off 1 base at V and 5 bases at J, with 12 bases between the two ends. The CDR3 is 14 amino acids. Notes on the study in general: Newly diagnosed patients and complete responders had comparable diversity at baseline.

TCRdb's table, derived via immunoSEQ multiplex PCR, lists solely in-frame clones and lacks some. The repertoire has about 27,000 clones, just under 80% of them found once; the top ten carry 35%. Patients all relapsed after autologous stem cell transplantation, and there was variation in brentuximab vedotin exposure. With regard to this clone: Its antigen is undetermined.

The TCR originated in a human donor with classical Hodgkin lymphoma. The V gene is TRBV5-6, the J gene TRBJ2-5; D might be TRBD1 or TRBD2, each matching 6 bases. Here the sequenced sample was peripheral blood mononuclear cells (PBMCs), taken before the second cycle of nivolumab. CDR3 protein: CASSLYREVETQYF. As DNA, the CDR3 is TGTGCCAGCAGCTTGTACAGGGAGGTGGAGACCCAGTACTTC.